This TCR beta chain was retrieved from a study of a mutant IDH1 vaccine in newly diagnosed glioma. Study in general: The study started vaccination 4-6 weeks after radiotherapy alone, or with temozolomide cycles. Receipt of radiotherapy, temozolomide, or both preceded the study, and most received both. Study-wide findings and caveats: Pseudoprogression apparently tracked independently of changes in top peripheral T cell clonotypes.

Time point specified: week 23, last vaccination. With topical imiquimod, each dose of the vaccine consisted of 300 ug of mutant IDH1 20-mer peptide. Notes on this clone: Its antigen is currently unknown.

Trimming removed 3 bases from V and 0 bases from J, with 20 bases in between. This CDR3 contains 18 residues. Germline V lookup: CDR1 KGHSH, CDR2 LQKENI. Sequenced by immunoSEQ multiplex PCR; TCRdb stores in-frame clones only, minus some. The data show 60,000 to 100,000 clones, roughly 85% seen once. The receptor comes from a woman in her forties or fifties with glioma. The source was PBMCs, collected from a glioma patient whose treatment included an IDH1 peptide vaccine. This chain links TRBV18 with TRBJ1-2, with a possible D match to TRBD1 (6 bases). CDR3 nucleotide sequence: TGTGCCAGCTCACCTCTCGGGACACTCTACAGTACTAACTATGGCTACACCTTC. The encoded protein is CASSPLGTLYSTNYGYTF.